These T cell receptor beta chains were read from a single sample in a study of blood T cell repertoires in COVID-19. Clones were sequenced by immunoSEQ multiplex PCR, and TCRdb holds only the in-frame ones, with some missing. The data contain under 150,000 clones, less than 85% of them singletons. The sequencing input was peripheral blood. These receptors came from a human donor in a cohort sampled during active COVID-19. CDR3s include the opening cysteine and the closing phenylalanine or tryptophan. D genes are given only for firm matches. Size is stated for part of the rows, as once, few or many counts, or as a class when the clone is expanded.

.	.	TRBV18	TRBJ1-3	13	CASSSGHGNTIYF	TGTGCCAGCTCATCTGGACATGGAAACACCATATATTTT
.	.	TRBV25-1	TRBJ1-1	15	CASSESGIMNTEAFF	TGTGCCAGCAGTGAATCCGGGATCATGAACACTGAAGCTTTCTTT
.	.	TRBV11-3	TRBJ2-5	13	CASSRGSWETQYF	TGTGCCAGCAGCCGCGGATCGTGGGAGACCCAGTACTTC
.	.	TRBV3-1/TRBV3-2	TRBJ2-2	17	CASSQVGSGFNTGELFF	TGTGCCAGCAGCCAAGTAGGTTCAGGGTTTAACACCGGGGAGCTGTTTTTT
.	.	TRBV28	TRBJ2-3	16	CASSLIGGRRTDTQYF	TGTGCCAGCAGTTTAATCGGGGGTAGACGCACAGATACGCAGTATTTT
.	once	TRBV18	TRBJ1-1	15	CASSPRGQLNTEAFF	TGTGCCAGCTCACCAAGAGGGCAGCTGAACACTGAAGCTTTCTTT
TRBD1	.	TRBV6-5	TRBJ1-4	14	CASRKGQTNEKLFF	TGTGCCAGCCGTAAGGGACAGACTAATGAAAAACTGTTTTTT
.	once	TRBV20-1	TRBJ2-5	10	CSASDETQYF	TGCAGTGCAAGCGATGAGACCCAGTACTTC
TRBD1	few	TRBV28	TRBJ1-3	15	CASSPWDRVGNTIYF	TGTGCCAGCAGTCCCTGGGACAGGGTGGGAAACACCATATATTTT
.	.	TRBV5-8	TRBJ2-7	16	CASSIGQIQSSYEQYF	TGTGCCAGCAGCATCGGACAGATCCAGAGCTCCTACGAGCAGTACTTC
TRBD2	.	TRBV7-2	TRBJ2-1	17	CASSSSSGWGGNNEQFF	TGTGCCAGCAGCTCCTCTAGCGGGTGGGGAGGGAACAATGAGCAGTTCTTC
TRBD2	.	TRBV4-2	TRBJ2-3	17	CASSQDTGSGDTDTQYF	TGTGCCAGCAGCCAAGATACTGGTAGCGGGGACACAGATACGCAGTATTTT
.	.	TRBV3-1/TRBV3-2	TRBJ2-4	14	CASSQSLAKNIQYF	TGTGCCAGCAGCCAATCATTAGCCAAAAACATTCAGTACTTC
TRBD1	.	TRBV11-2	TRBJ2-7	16	CASSPRQGWGSYEQYF	TGTGCCAGCAGCCCAAGACAGGGATGGGGCTCCTACGAGCAGTACTTC
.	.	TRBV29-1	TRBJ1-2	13	CSVREASNYGYTF	TGCAGCGTTCGGGAAGCCAGTAACTATGGCTACACCTTC
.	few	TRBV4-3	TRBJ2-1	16	CASSHADRLQYNEQFF	TGCGCCAGCAGCCACGCTGACAGGCTCCAGTACAATGAGCAGTTCTTC
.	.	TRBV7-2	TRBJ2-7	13	CASSIGAGYEQYF	TGTGCCAGCAGCATAGGGGCCGGCTACGAGCAGTACTTC
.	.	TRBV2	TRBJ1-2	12	CASGPGVYGYTF	TGTGCCAGCGGCCCAGGGGTCTATGGCTACACCTTC
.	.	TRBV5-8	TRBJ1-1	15	CASSSTGLLNTEAFF	TGTGCCAGCAGCTCCACGGGACTGTTGAACACTGAAGCTTTCTTT
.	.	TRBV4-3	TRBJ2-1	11	CASSTDNEQFF	TGCGCCAGCAGCACAGACAATGAGCAGTTCTTC
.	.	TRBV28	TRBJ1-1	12	CASRSPGRGAFF	TGTGCCAGCAGGTCCCCGGGGAGAGGGGCTTTCTTT
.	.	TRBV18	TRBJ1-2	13	CASSPGPRYGYTF	TGTGCCAGCTCACCGGGGCCACGGTATGGCTACACCTTC
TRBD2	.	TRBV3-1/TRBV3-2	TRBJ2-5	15	CASSLGGDSVETQYF	TGTGCCAGCAGCCTGGGGGGGGATTCTGTAGAGACCCAGTACTTC
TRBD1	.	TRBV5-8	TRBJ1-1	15	CASSPYGQGRTEAFF	TGTGCCAGCAGCCCATACGGACAGGGAAGGACTGAAGCTTTCTTT
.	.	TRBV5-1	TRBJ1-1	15	CASSFNMGRNTEAFF	TGCGCCAGCAGCTTTAATATGGGCAGGAACACTGAAGCTTTCTTT
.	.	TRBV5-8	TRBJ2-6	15	CASRQPGAGANVLTF	TGTGCCAGCAGACAGCCAGGGGCTGGGGCCAACGTCCTGACTTTC
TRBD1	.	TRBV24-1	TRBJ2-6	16	CATSGQGRGGANVLTF	TGTGCCACCAGCGGACAGGGAAGAGGTGGGGCCAACGTCCTGACTTTC
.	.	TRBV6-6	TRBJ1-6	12	CASSTQGSPLHF	TGTGCCAGCAGTACACAGGGATCACCCCTCCACTTT
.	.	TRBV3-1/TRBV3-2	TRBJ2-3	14	CASSQDVFTDTQYF	TGTGCCAGCAGCCAAGATGTCTTCACAGATACGCAGTATTTT
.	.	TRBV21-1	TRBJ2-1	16	CASSSTGLAGEGEQFF	TGTGCCAGCAGCTCAACGGGACTAGCGGGGGAGGGGGAGCAGTTCTTC
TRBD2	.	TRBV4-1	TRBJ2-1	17	CASSQDSSGGFFNEQFF	TGCGCCAGCAGCCAAGACTCTAGCGGGGGGTTCTTCAATGAGCAGTTCTTC
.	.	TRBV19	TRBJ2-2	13	CASTGTLAGELFF	TGTGCCAGTACCGGGACTTTGGCCGGGGAGCTGTTTTTT
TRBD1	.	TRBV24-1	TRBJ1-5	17	CATSEVPGQGGNQPQHF	TGTGCCACCAGTGAGGTCCCGGGACAGGGGGGGAATCAGCCCCAGCATTTT
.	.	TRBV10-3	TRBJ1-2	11	CAISAGYGYTF	TGTGCCATCAGTGCCGGCTATGGCTACACCTTC
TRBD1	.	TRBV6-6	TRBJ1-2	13	CATQLLTGGGYTF	TGTGCCACCCAACTTCTTACAGGGGGCGGCTACACCTTC
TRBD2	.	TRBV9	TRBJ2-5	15	CASSVAGGPGETQYF	TGTGCCAGCAGCGTAGCGGGGGGGCCGGGAGAGACCCAGTACTTC
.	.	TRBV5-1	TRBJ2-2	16	CASSLDSGAFAGELFF	TGCGCCAGCAGCTTGGATTCAGGGGCGTTCGCCGGGGAGCTGTTTTTT
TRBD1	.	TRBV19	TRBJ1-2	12	CAASDRVGGYTF	TGTGCCGCCTCGGACAGGGTGGGGGGCTACACCTTC
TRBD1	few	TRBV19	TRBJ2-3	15	CASSRGTQGADTQYF	TGTGCCAGTAGTAGGGGGACCCAGGGGGCAGATACGCAGTATTTT
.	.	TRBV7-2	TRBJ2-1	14	CASSLVPGYNEQFF	TGTGCCAGCAGCTTAGTTCCGGGGTACAATGAGCAGTTCTTC
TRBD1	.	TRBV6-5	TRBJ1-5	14	CASTTGQGNQPQHF	TGTGCCAGCACTACGGGACAGGGAAATCAGCCCCAGCATTTT
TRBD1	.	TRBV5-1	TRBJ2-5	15	CASSFRDRVQETQYF	TGCGCCAGCAGCTTCCGGGACAGAGTCCAAGAGACCCAGTACTTC
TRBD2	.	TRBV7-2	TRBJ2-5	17	CASSPPGGWRIQETQYF	TGTGCCAGCAGCCCGCCGGGGGGGTGGAGGATACAAGAGACCCAGTACTTC
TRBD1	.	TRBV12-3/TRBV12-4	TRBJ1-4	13	CASSSSRDSKLFF	TGTGCCAGCAGTTCGTCCCGGGACAGCAAACTGTTTTTT
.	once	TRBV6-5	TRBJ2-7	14	CASSYVTGPYEQYF	TGTGCCAGCAGTTACGTAACAGGGCCCTACGAGCAGTACTTC
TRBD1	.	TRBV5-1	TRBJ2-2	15	CASSPRDRRTGELFF	TGCGCCAGCAGCCCCCGGGACAGACGCACCGGGGAGCTGTTTTTT
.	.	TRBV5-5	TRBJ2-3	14	CASSLDGNTDTQYF	TGTGCCAGCAGCTTGGACGGGAACACAGATACGCAGTATTTT
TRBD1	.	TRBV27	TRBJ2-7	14	CASRGQGESNEQYF	TGTGCCAGCAGGGGACAGGGGGAGTCTAATGAGCAGTACTTC
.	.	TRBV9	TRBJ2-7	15	CASSSQTGPLGEQYF	TGTGCCAGCAGCTCACAGACAGGACCTCTCGGCGAGCAGTACTTC
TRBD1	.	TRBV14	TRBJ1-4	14	CASSQTGLGGKLFF	TGTGCCAGCAGCCAGACAGGGTTGGGGGGAAAACTGTTTTTT
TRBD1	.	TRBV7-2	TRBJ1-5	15	CASSLDRAVNQPQHF	TGTGCCAGCAGCCTGGACAGGGCAGTCAATCAGCCCCAGCATTTT
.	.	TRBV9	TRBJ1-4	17	CASSVSLGTGRGEKLFF	TGTGCCAGCAGCGTGTCGTTAGGTACGGGTAGGGGTGAAAAACTGTTTTTT
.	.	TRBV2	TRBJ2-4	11	CASSERGTAYF	TGTGCCAGCAGTGAAAGGGGCACTGCGTACTTC
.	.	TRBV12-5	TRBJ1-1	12	CASGTGNTEAFF	TGTGCTAGTGGAACAGGGAACACTGAAGCTTTCTTT
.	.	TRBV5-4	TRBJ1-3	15	CASSLQGRSGNTIYF	TGTGCCAGCAGCTTGCAGGGCCGCTCTGGAAACACCATATATTTT